This T cell receptor (beta chain) appears in the sequencing data of a study of T cell responses to AZD1222 COVID-19 vaccine (dated by TCRdb to the early 2020s). Study-wide context: A total of about 230 trial participants underwent TCR sequencing, of whom 200 to 220 received two doses of AZD1222 and 26 received two doses of the MenACWY control vaccine. Trial participants were enrolled by age into subgroups of 18-55, 56-69 and 70-plus years, and approximately 150, 30 and 60 TCR-sequenced participants, respectively, were included in these subgroups.

The CDR3 regions of human TCRbeta chains were analyzed by immunosequencing. The authors' analysis ran thus. TCRs in the repertoires were matched against a reference library of SARS-CoV-2-specific TCRs that had been generated with the MIRA antigen-specificity platform. Breadth was defined as the fraction of unique TCRs that were SARS-CoV-2-associated, and depth was defined as the fraction of total T cells that were SARS-CoV-2-associated. Each spike-specific TCR was assigned to its reactive spike region and to a CD4 or CD8 class using the MIRA data. Log10-transformed breadth and depth values were compared by one-way ANOVA with Sidak's multiple comparisons tests. The clones in this table, taken by TCRdb from immuneACCESS, are in-frame only. Not every clone is retained; where verified, under half of the shortfall comes from an unresolved V gene, and the cause of the rest is unknown. The DNA was the basis for D and trimming; V, J and clone size are from that table. The sample yields around 130,000 clones; over 75% were counted once. Of the sample, 4.2% is held by the ten largest clones.

CDR3 length: 14 amino acids, cysteine to phenylalanine. Of the read, only the CDR3 DNA is kept; its 42 bases are in frame from base 1. Based on the germline V gene, the CDR1 and CDR2 sequences are SGHRS and YFSETQ. V sheds 3 bases and J sheds 2 bases, leaving 10 bases between their ends. Concerning this clone: Its antigen remains undetermined. One base away there is no much larger clone; base qualities are not given.

What the research found in general, with its limitations: After two AZD1222 doses, spike-specific TCR breadth and depth were significantly higher than at day 0 and than in MenACWY recipients. Nearly half of unique spike-specific TCRs reportedly recognized epitopes outside regions mutated in the B.1.351 and B.1.1.7 variants. Participants were mostly white British and included more females than males, and it was suggested by the authors that clonal diversity may have been underestimated. Conclusions about previously exposed vaccinees were limited because only six AZD1222 recipients were SARS-CoV-2 seropositive at baseline. In the small 56-69-year group, the increase in depth fell short of significance, most likely because of low power. Vaccine-associated CD4 TCRs spanned the whole spike protein, with dominant responses in regions 160-218 and 743-854. Because no samples from the day 14 peak response were available, repertoires could be characterized only after the peak T cell response.

The time point label on this specimen signifies: about 28 days (+/-7) after the second vaccine dose. What the treatment or condition label conveys for this sample: meningococcal conjugate vaccine given as trial control. Samples from vaccinated people were obtained from the UK trials COV001 and COV002, which included a single-blind randomized controlled phase 2/3 trial of AZD1222 (ChAdOx1 nCoV-19) in healthy adults. For TCRbeta chain sequencing, PBMC samples from trial participants were taken at day 0 and at day 28 after the second dose. The input for sequencing was peripheral blood, taken 28 days after the second dose of the MenACWY control vaccine. The clonotype originates from an adult who received the MenACWY meningococcal vaccine as a control. This receptor chain uses TRBV5-1 and TRBJ2-3, with a weak D call of TRBD2 (6 bases match). The DNA sequence is as follows: TGCGCCAGCAGCTGGGGAGGAGTCACAGATACGCAGTATTTT. Its translation reads: CASSWGGVTDTQYF.